The following is a T cell receptor beta chain sequence with its context. Its antigen is undetermined. The data belong to a study of blood T cells in healthy people across ages. Study-level points and caveats: Donor CMV infection status was unknown, possibly confounding age-related changes in expanded clonotypes. Long-lived donors carried more naive CD4+ cells and greater diversity than aged donors.

The CDR3 has 15 amino acids. V lost 6 bases to trimming and J lost 8 bases; unmatched junction nucleotides: 12. In germline, CDR1 is MDHEN, CDR2 SYDVKM. Per sample, at least 6 micrograms of total RNA were extracted. A second PCR of roughly 7 to 11 cycles used a sample-barcoded 5' primer and a J-beta primer mix. TCRdb reprocessed the 5' RACE reads via MiXCR and lists one record per CDR3 protein. The data show roughly 560,000 distinct CDR3 sequences, nearly 25% seen once. The sample was also linked to a second study, of T cells of mothers and their children.

The chain combines TRBV28 with TRBJ2-4; the match to TRBD1 covers 8 bases. This receptor was taken from a boy aged 5-17 years in good health. The sample taken for sequencing was blood. CDR3 in amino acids: CASRSQGAYGYIQYF. Here the CDR3 DNA reads TGTGCCAGCAGATCCCAGGGGGCGTATGGATACATTCAGTACTTC.